These 20 T cell receptor beta chains were all obtained from the same sample, sequenced in a study of T cell responses to AZD1222 COVID-19 vaccine. Generated by immunoSEQ multiplex PCR, the TCRdb table keeps only in-frame clones and is missing some. Altogether 140,000 to 150,000 clones are present, 90% to 95% being singletons, with the ten largest covering 2.8%. The material was peripheral blood, obtained on day 0 of MenACWY control vaccination. These receptors were obtained from an adult in good health.

J is TRBJ2-5 and V is TRBV3-1 (or the pseudogene TRBV3-2); D is unresolved. The CDR3 is 13 amino acids. Trimming stripped 4 bases from V and 1 base from J, with 7 bases between. Germline CDR1 reads LGHDT; CDR2 reads YNNKEL (reference sequence). The CDR3 reads CASSPLFQETQYF. DNA of the CDR3: TGTGCCAGCAGCCCACTCTTCCAAGAGACCCAGTACTTC.

The rearrangement links TRBV5-1 to TRBJ1-4, with 7 bases that match TRBD1. Trimming took 0 bases from V and 8 from J; bases not matched to a gene: 10. The CDR3 covers 16 residues. Germline V CDR1 and CDR2: SGHRS, YFSETQ. The CDR3 DNA is TGCGCCAGCAGCTTGGCACAGGGGAATCAAGGCGAAAAACTGTTTTTT. Its translation: CASSLAQGNQGEKLFF.

For this clone: At one boundary the junction diverges from the germline segment, which might be a read error. The genes are TRBV6-5 and TRBJ1-1; 7 bases are a match to TRBD1. Germline V gives CDR1 MNHEY, CDR2 SVGAGI. The CDR3 has 14 residues. Here the CDR3 reads CASSYSGGGTEAFF. The CDR3 nucleotides are TGTGCCAGCAGTTACTCCGGAGGGGGCACTGAAGCCTTCTTT.

This rearrangement joins TRBV7-2 to TRBJ1-2, with D possibly being TRBD1 (6 bases). Looked up from germline, CDR1 is SGHTA and CDR2 is FQGNSA. This CDR3 spans 14 amino acids. V dropped 4 bases and J dropped 2 bases, with 11 bases sitting between them. The CDR3 reads CASSYDRMNYGYTF. For the CDR3, the DNA is TGTGCCAGCAGCTACGACAGGATGAACTATGGCTACACCTTC.

The CDR3 region is CASSHGSYNEQFF. DNA of the CDR3: TGTGCCAGCAGCCACGGCAGCTACAATGAGCAGTTCTTC. The chain joins TRBV14 to TRBJ2-1, with D hard to call. V lost 3 bases and J lost 3, with 6 bases in between. CDR1 is SGHDN, CDR2 FVKESK, per germline. There are 13 residues in the CDR3.

This chain connects TRBV9 to TRBJ2-7; a weak D match, TRBD2 (5 bases). CDR1 SGDLS and CDR2 YYNGEE come from the germline V gene. The V end lost 4 bases, the J end lost 2 bases, and 19 bases lay between the germline ends. CDR3 size: 16 residues. CDR3 coding DNA: TGTGCCAGCAGCCCCGGGGTGGAGCTTCTCCCCTACGAGCAGTACTTC. Translating gives CASSPGVELLPYEQYF. The whole variable domain, remainder taken from reference TRBV9 and TRBJ2-7, is DSGVTQTPKHLITATGQRVTLRCSPRSGDLSVYWYQQSLDQGLQFLIQYYNGEERAKGNILERFSAQQFPDLHSELNLSSLELGDSALYFCASSPGVELLPYEQYFGPGTRLTVT.

The DNA for the CDR3 is TGCGCCAGCAGTGGACGGGACGGTTATGGCTACACCTTC. It is translated as CASSGRDGYGYTF. The chain combines TRBV10-1 with TRBJ1-2, with D perhaps matching TRBD1 (5 bases). Germline CDR1 reads WNHNN; CDR2 reads SYGVQD (reference sequence). This CDR3 region has 13 residues. Trimming took 4 bases from V and 5 from J, leaving 11 bases between them.

The V and J genes are TRBV4-1 and TRBJ1-2; 7 bases are shared with TRBD1. Losses at the gene ends were 1 base for V and 1 base for J; bases not matched to a gene: 3. This CDR3 spans 15 amino acids. Per germline, CDR1 MGHRA and CDR2 YSYEKL. The CDR3 spells CASSQATGSNYGYTF. The CDR3, as DNA: TGCGCCAGCAGCCAAGCGACAGGGAGTAACTATGGCTACACCTTC.

The DNA for the CDR3 is TGTGCCAGCAGTTACATACGCGAGGGCTACACCTTC. As protein: CASSYIREGYTF. The gene calls are TRBV6-6 and TRBJ1-2; D not resolved. The length of the CDR3 is 12 residues. Trimming took 2 bases from V and 8 from J, leaving 9 bases between them. The V gene's germline CDR1 is MNHNY and CDR2 SVGAGI (reference sequence).

V and J are TRBV5-3 and TRBJ2-7, with 8 bases identical to TRBD2. TRBV5-3 is assigned to the ORF class and has an uncertain function. The CDR3 runs 13 residues. The CDR3 sequence: CVRRGLADPWQYF. The CDR3 DNA reads TGTGTCCGGCGCGGACTAGCCGATCCTTGGCAGTACTTC.

V usage is TRBV2 and J usage is TRBJ1-5; TRBD1 might be the D (5 bases). The CDR3 runs to 15 residues. CDR1 is SNHLY, CDR2 FYNNEI, per germline. The ends were cut back, 7 bases at V and 0 bases at J, with 13 bases in the middle. CDR3 sequence (DNA): TGTGCCAGCAATTGGGAGGGGTTTAGCAATCAGCCCCAGCATTTT. Residues: CASNWEGFSNQPQHF. Drawing the rest from reference TRBV2 and TRBJ1-5, the complete variable domain is EPEVTQTPSHQVTQMGQEVILRCVPISNHLYFYWYRQILGQKVEFLVSFYNNEISEKSEIFDDQFSVERPDGSNFTLKIRSTKLEDSAMYFCASNWEGFSNQPQHFGDGTRLSIL.

V usage is TRBV5-1 and J usage is TRBJ1-4; TRBD1 matches 9 bases. Germline CDR1 reads SGHRS; CDR2 reads YFSETQ. Trimming at V came to 1 base and at J to 6 bases, leaving 7 bases not matched to a gene. CDR3 length: 16 residues. The CDR3 DNA is TGCGCCAGCAGCTTGAAACAGGGGGCCGATTATGAAAAACTGTTTTTT. Amino acids: CASSLKQGADYEKLFF.

This clone has more than one count but fewer than ten. V and J are TRBV2 and TRBJ1-2; D may be TRBD1 (5 bases). CDR3 size: 13 residues. V was trimmed by 1 base and J by 4 bases, leaving 7 bases between them. In germline, CDR1 is SNHLY, CDR2 FYNNEI. The CDR3 sequence: CASSEEGIYGYTF. The CDR3 DNA reads TGTGCCAGCAGTGAAGAGGGGATCTATGGCTACACCTTC. Filled out from reference TRBV2 and TRBJ1-2, the complete variable domain reads EPEVTQTPSHQVTQMGQEVILRCVPISNHLYFYWYRQILGQKVEFLVSFYNNEISEKSEIFDDQFSVERPDGSNFTLKIRSTKLEDSAMYFCASSEEGIYGYTFGSGTRLTVV.

This rearrangement joins TRBV10-3 to TRBJ1-3; TRBD1 matches at 9 bases. This CDR3 is 16 amino acids long. Germline V gene sequence: CDR1 ENHRY, CDR2 SYGVKD. The trim removed 6 bases at V and 1 base at J, leaving 7 bases unmatched. The CDR3 region is CAISPGQGLSGNTIYF. The CDR3 nucleotides are TGTGCCATCAGCCCGGGACAGGGATTGTCTGGAAACACCATATATTTT.

The CDR3 nucleotides are TGTGCCAGCACCCACGGCGGGAGGGCCGGCGCAGATACGCAGTATTTT. Translated, it gives CASTHGGRAGADTQYF. The chain links TRBV7-2 to TRBJ2-3; 9 nucleotides line up with TRBD2. After removal of 7 bases from V and 4 bases from J, the junction contained 12 bases not matched to a gene. Germline V gene lookup returns CDR1 SGHTA and CDR2 FQGNSA. The CDR3 totals 16 residues.

This rearrangement joins TRBV16 to TRBJ2-2; tentative D call: TRBD1 (5 bases). V lost 4 bases to trimming and J lost 4 bases, with 13 bases between them. CDR1 and CDR2 (germline): KGHSY, FQNENV. The CDR3 extends over 15 amino acids. The CDR3: CASSPFSDSTGELFF. Here the CDR3 DNA reads TGTGCCAGCAGCCCCTTCTCTGACAGCACCGGGGAGCTGTTTTTT.

The chain joins TRBV5-1 to TRBJ1-1; D not certain. CDR3 size: 17 residues. The V gene's germline CDR1 is SGHRS and CDR2 YFSETQ. Trimming removed 0 bases at V and 0 bases at J, with 15 bases between. The CDR3 is CASSLGADVRVNTEAFF. CDR3 in DNA: TGCGCCAGCAGCTTGGGTGCCGACGTCCGGGTGAACACTGAAGCTTTCTTT.

The chain has TRBV29-1 and TRBJ2-7, with 8 bases matching TRBD2. The CDR3 totals 13 residues. With V trimmed by 7 bases and J by 2 bases, 7 bases remained unmatched. Germline CDR1 SQVTM, CDR2 ANQGSEA. The CDR3 DNA is TGCAGCGCCATAGCGGGACAAACCTACGAGCAGTACTTC. Amino acids: CSAIAGQTYEQYF.

The genes are TRBV11-2 and TRBJ2-5; perhaps TRBD1 as D (6 bases). This CDR3 comprises 13 residues. Trimming took off 3 bases at V and 5 bases at J, with 10 bases between the two ends. Per germline, CDR1 SGHAT and CDR2 FQNNGV. The CDR3 DNA follows: TGTGCCAGCAGCTTCGGGGACATGGAGACCCAGTACTTC. Translation gives CASSFGDMETQYF.

The chain links TRBV11-3 to TRBJ2-1, with 9 bases fitting TRBD2. Germline lookup yields CDR1 SGHNT and CDR2 YENEEA. This CDR3 is 15 amino acids long. Trimming cost V 5 bases and J 5 bases; bases outside gene matches: 7. The CDR3 bases are TGTGCCAGCAGCCACTTAGCGGGAGCAAACAATGAGCAGTTCTTC. This sequence encodes CASSHLAGANNEQFF.